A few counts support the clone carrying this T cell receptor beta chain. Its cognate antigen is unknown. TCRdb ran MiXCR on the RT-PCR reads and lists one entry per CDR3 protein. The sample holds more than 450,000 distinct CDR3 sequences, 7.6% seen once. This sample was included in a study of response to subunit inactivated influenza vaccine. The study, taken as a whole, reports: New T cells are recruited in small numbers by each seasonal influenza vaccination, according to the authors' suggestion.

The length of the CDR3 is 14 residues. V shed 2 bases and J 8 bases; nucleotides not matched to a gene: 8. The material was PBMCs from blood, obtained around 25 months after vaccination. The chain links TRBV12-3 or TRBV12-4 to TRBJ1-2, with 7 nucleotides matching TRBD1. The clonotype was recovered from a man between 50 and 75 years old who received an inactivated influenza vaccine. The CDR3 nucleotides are TGTGCCAGCAGTTTAAAGGGGGCGTCAGGGGGCTACACCTTC. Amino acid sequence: CASSLKGASGGYTF.